The rows below give T cell receptor beta chains drawn from one sample of a study of beta chain features in type 1 diabetes. Sequencing used immunoSEQ multiplex PCR; TCRdb keeps in-frame clones, though not all of them. The table has more than 250,000 clones, 20% seen once. Specimen: naive CD4+ T cells from blood. Receptor source: a woman aged 40 to 55 with type 1 diabetes. Both conserved end residues are part of each CDR3. The D gene is left open where the match is weak. Not every row has a clone size; where given, it reads once, few, many or a size class.

j_call: TRBJ2-5
v_call: TRBV30
d_call: .
clone_size: .
cdr3_nt: TGTGCCTGGAGTGTCGGGGAGACCCAGTACTTC
cdr3_aa: CAWSVGETQYF

j_call: TRBJ1-2
v_call: TRBV7-2
d_call: TRBD1
clone_size: .
cdr3_nt: TGTGCCAGCAGCTTAGAACAGGGGGGAAGCTATGGCTACACCTTC
cdr3_aa: CASSLEQGGSYGYTF

j_call: TRBJ1-5
v_call: TRBV14
d_call: TRBD1
clone_size: few
cdr3_nt: TGTGCCAGCAGCCGGGGGGGGACAGGCCAACAGCCCCAGCATTTT
cdr3_aa: CASSRGGTGQQPQHF

j_call: TRBJ2-7
v_call: TRBV28
d_call: TRBD2
clone_size: few
cdr3_nt: TGTGCCAGCAGTTTAACCGGGACTAGCGGGAGCTACGAGCAGTACTTC
cdr3_aa: CASSLTGTSGSYEQYF

j_call: TRBJ2-3
v_call: TRBV4-2
d_call: TRBD1
clone_size: few
cdr3_nt: TGTGCCAGCAGCCAACCCTCCGGGACAGGGGGGACGGGTACGCAGTATTTT
cdr3_aa: CASSQPSGTGGTGTQYF

j_call: TRBJ1-2
v_call: TRBV7-9
d_call: .
clone_size: few
cdr3_nt: TGTGCCAGCAGCTCCGCGGGGGGAGACTATGGCTACACCTTC
cdr3_aa: CASSSAGGDYGYTF

j_call: TRBJ2-1
v_call: TRBV18
d_call: .
clone_size: few
cdr3_nt: TGTGCCAGCTCAACCACGGAGTTGAATGAGCAGTTCTTC
cdr3_aa: CASSTTELNEQFF

j_call: TRBJ2-6
v_call: TRBV7-2
d_call: .
clone_size: few
cdr3_nt: TGTGCCAGCAGCTTAGACTCTGCTGGGGCCAACGTCCTGACTTTC
cdr3_aa: CASSLDSAGANVLTF

j_call: TRBJ2-7
v_call: TRBV15
d_call: .
clone_size: few
cdr3_nt: TGTGCCACCTTCCCAAAGGACAGCTACGAGCAGTACTTC
cdr3_aa: CATFPKDSYEQYF

j_call: TRBJ1-2
v_call: TRBV7-2
d_call: .
clone_size: few
cdr3_nt: TGTGCCAGCAGCTTAGTTAGGGGCGCCGGCGGTGGTGGCTACACCTTC
cdr3_aa: CASSLVRGAGGGGYTF

j_call: TRBJ1-5
v_call: TRBV28
d_call: .
clone_size: .
cdr3_nt: TGTGCCGCGCGAGGATTTAGCAATCAGCCCCAGCATTTT
cdr3_aa: CAARGFSNQPQHF